The sequence of this T cell receptor beta chain was determined in a study of T cell responses to AZD1222 COVID-19 vaccine. Overall study results and limits: Close to half of spike-specific TCRs reportedly recognize unmutated variant regions. Two AZD1222 doses significantly raised spike-specific TCR breadth and depth over controls. The repertoires were collected only after the peak T cell response.

Details on this clone: Its antigen is unidentified.

Produced via immunoSEQ multiplex PCR; TCRdb's table is partial and in-frame only. This sample has some 160,000 clones; under 95% occur once, and the top ten carry 4% to 5.5%. Unmatched junction bases numbered 2, after V lost 2 bases and J lost 1 base. Germline values: CDR1 SGHDT, CDR2 YYEEEE. The length of the CDR3 is 16 residues. The chain is built from TRBV5-6 and TRBJ2-6; 8 nucleotides agree with TRBD1. The sequence was obtained from an adult in good health. The material was peripheral blood, obtained on day 0 of AZD1222 vaccination. CDR3 nucleotides: TGTGCCAGCAGCTTCAGGGGGCAGTCTGGGGCCAACGTCCTGACTTTC. This translates into CASSFRGQSGANVLTF.